This T cell receptor (beta chain) was profiled in a study of OX40 agonist ivuxolimab in advanced cancers. Looking at the study overall: Dose-escalation patients suffered from hepatocellular carcinoma, melanoma, renal cell or head and neck cancer.

Study-wide findings and caveats: Clonal expansion was among the lowest in partial responders at 0.1-3.0 mg/kg, especially CD8+.

Clones were read by immunoSEQ multiplex PCR, and TCRdb kept only the in-frame ones, dropping some. The data hold about 62,000 clones, with about 92% observed a single time. It was autoimmune disease history or systemic immunosuppression that excluded patients. The V gene's germline CDR1 is KGHSH and CDR2 LQKENI. V lost 2 bases and J lost 0, with 14 bases in between. There are 17 residues in the CDR3. As for this clone: What it binds is not known.

The rearrangement uses TRBV18 and TRBJ1-3, with D tentatively TRBD1 (5 bases). The clonotype originates from an adult with an advanced solid tumor such as melanoma, head and neck, liver or kidney cancer. The input for sequencing was CD4+ or CD8+ T cells sorted from blood, taken in a trial of the OX40 agonist ivuxolimab. CDR3 coding DNA: TGTGCCAGCTCACCAATACCGGGGCCTAGCTCTGGAAACACCATATATTTT. As protein: CASSPIPGPSSGNTIYF.